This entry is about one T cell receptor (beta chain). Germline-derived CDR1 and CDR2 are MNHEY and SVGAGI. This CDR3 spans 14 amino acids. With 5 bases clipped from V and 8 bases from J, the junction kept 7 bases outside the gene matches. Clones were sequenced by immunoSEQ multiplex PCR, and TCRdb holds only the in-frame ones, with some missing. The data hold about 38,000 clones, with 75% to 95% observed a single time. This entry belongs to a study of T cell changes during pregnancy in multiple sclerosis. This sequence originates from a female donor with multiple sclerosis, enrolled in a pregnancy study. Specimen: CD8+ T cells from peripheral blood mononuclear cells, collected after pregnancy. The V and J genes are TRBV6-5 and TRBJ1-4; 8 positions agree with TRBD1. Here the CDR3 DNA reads TGTGCCAGCAGTCTACAGGGGGGGGGCGAAAAACTGTTTTTT. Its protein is CASSLQGGGEKLFF.